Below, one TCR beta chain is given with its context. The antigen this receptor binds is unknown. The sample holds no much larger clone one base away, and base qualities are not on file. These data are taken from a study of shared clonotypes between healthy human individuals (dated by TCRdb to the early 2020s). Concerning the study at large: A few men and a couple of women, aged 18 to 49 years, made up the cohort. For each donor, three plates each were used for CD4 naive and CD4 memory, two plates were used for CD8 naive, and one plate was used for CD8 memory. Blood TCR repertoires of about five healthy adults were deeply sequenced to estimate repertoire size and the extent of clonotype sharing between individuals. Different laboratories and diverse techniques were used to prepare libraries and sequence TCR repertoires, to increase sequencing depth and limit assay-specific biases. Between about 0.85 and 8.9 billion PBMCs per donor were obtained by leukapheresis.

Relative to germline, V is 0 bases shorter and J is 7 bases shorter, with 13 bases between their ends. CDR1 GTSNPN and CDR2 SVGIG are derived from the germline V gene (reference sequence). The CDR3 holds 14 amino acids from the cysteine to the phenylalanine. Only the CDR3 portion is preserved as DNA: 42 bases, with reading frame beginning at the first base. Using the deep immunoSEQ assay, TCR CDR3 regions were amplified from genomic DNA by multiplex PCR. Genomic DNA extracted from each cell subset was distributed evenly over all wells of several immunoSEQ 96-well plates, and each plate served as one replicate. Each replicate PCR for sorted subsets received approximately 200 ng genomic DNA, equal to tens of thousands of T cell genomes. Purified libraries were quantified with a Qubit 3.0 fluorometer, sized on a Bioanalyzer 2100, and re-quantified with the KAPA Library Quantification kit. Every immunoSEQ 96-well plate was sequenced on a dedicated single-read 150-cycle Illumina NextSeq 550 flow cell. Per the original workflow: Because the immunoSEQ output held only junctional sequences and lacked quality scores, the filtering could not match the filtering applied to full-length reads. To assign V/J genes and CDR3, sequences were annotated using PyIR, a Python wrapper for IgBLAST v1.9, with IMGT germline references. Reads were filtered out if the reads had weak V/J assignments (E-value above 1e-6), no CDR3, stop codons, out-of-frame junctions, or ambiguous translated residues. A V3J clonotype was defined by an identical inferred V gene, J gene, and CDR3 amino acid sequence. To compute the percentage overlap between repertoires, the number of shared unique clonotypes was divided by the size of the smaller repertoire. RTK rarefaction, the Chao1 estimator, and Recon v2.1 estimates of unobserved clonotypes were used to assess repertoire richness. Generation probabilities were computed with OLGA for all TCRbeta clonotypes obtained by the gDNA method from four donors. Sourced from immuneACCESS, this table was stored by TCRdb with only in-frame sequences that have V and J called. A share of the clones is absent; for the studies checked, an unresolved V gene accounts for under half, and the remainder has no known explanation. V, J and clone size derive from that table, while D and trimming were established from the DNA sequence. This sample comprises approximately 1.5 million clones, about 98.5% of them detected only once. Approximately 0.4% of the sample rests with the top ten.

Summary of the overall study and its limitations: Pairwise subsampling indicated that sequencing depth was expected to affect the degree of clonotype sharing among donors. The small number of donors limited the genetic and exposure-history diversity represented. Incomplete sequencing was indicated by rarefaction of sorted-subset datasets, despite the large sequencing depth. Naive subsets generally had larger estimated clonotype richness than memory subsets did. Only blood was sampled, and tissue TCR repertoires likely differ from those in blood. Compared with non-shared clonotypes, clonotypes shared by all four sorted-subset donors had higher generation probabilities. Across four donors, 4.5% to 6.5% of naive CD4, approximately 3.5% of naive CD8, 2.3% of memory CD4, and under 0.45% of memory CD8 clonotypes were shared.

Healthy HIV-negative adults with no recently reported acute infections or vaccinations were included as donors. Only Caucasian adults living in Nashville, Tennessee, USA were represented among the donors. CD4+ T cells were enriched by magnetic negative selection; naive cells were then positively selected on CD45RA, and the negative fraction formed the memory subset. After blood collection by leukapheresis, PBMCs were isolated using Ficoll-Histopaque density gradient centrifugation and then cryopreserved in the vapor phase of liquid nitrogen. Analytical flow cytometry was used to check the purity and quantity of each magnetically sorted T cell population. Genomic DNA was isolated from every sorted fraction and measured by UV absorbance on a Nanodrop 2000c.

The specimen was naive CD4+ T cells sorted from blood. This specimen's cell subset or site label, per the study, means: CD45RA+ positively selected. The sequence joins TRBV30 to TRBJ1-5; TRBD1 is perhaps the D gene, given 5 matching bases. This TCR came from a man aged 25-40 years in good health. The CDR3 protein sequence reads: CAWSVPWGEQPQHF. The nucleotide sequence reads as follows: TGTGCCTGGAGTGTACCTTGGGGCGAACAGCCCCAGCATTTT.